The 22 T cell receptor beta chains given below trace back to one sample, sequenced in a study of blood T cell repertoires in COVID-19. Method: immunoSEQ multiplex PCR; TCRdb's copy keeps in-frame clones and lacks some. The sample includes 90,000 to 95,000 clones, approximately 86% of them seen just once. What was sequenced was peripheral blood. The receptors derive from a woman in her seventies with acute or convalescent COVID-19.

V and J are TRBV9 and TRBJ2-1; D unresolved. V lost 5 bases to trimming and J lost 0 bases, with 6 bases between them. The CDR3 contains 13 residues. Germline V gene lookup returns CDR1 SGDLS and CDR2 YYNGEE. The CDR3: CASSASSYNEQFF. In DNA form, the CDR3 reads TGTGCCAGCAGTGCTAGCTCCTACAATGAGCAGTTCTTC. The full variable domain, rest sourced from reference TRBV9 and TRBJ2-1, is DSGVTQTPKHLITATGQRVTLRCSPRSGDLSVYWYQQSLDQGLQFLIQYYNGEERAKGNILERFSAQQFPDLHSELNLSSLELGDSALYFCASSASSYNEQFFGPGTRLTVL.

The rearrangement uses TRBV30 and TRBJ1-2, with 7 nucleotides matching TRBD1. V gave up 3 bases and J gave up 6 bases; unmatched junction bases: 7. In germline, CDR1 is GTSNPN, CDR2 SVGIG (reference sequence). The CDR3 sequence is 13 residues long. The CDR3 loop is CAWRATGSNGYTF. The DNA of the CDR3 is TGTGCCTGGAGGGCGACAGGGAGCAATGGCTACACCTTC.

The DNA for the CDR3 is TGTGCCAGCAGCTCTCACGGGTTCAGGGTAGATACGCAGTATTTT. As protein: CASSSHGFRVDTQYF. The V and J genes are TRBV13 and TRBJ2-3; possible D gene TRBD1, 5 bases. CDR3 length: 15 amino acids. Trimming cost V 4 bases and J 5 bases, with 16 bases left between them. Germline assignment: CDR1 PRHDT and CDR2 FYEKMQ (reference sequence). Variable domain in full (rest from reference TRBV13 and TRBJ2-3): AAGVIQSPRHLIKEKRETATLKCYPIPRHDTVYWYQQGPGQDPQFLISFYEKMQSDKGSIPDRFSAQQFSDYHSELNMSSLELGDSALYFCASSSHGFRVDTQYFGPGTRLTVL.

The sample holds one count of this clone. The J gene is TRBJ2-1, the V gene TRBV2; 13 bases line up with TRBD2. The CDR3 totals 16 residues. V gave up 6 bases and J gave up 9 bases; unmatched junction bases: 11. CDR1 is SNHLY, CDR2 FYNNEI, per germline. This CDR3 is CASRPDTSGGAPEQFF. The DNA of the CDR3 is TGTGCCAGCAGACCGGATACTAGCGGGGGGGCCCCTGAGCAGTTCTTC.

The CDR3 DNA is TGTGCCAGCAGACCTGACAGGGGGCAGAACACCGGGGAGCTGTTTTTT. Encoded protein: CASRPDRGQNTGELFF. The chain joins TRBV5-4 to TRBJ2-2, with TRBD1 matching 10 bases. CDR1 is SGHNT and CDR2 is YYREEE in the germline V gene (reference sequence). V gave up 5 bases and J gave up 1 base; unmatched junction bases: 5. CDR3 size: 16 residues.

V is TRBV4-1 and J is TRBJ2-7; 12 bases agree with TRBD2. Per the germline V gene, CDR1 is MGHRA and CDR2 is YSYEKL. The J segment lost 2 bases and the V segment lost 1 base, leaving 0 bases of the junction unmatched. This CDR3 contains 15 residues. In DNA form, the CDR3 reads TGCGCCAGCAGCCAAGGGACTAGCGGGACCTACGAGCAGTACTTC. It codes for CASSQGTSGTYEQYF.

The rearrangement uses TRBV19 and TRBJ2-3; D is perhaps TRBD1 (5 bases). The V and J ends lost 6 bases and 1 base respectively, with 14 bases between them. The CDR3 totals 15 residues. Germline CDR1 LNHDA, CDR2 SQIVND (reference sequence). The CDR3 DNA is TGTGCCAGTAGGATCGCAGGGTTGGGCACAGATACGCAGTATTTT. Protein product: CASRIAGLGTDTQYF. The full variable domain, completed using reference TRBV19 and TRBJ2-3, is DGGITQSPKYLFRKEGQNVTLSCEQNLNHDAMYWYRQDPGQGLRLIYYSQIVNDFQKGDIAEGYSVSREKKESFPLTVTSAQKNPTAFYLCASRIAGLGTDTQYFGPGTRLTVL.

The CDR3 sequence is CATRTGADTEAFF. The CDR3 DNA is TGTGCCACCAGGACAGGGGCGGACACTGAAGCTTTCTTT. V is TRBV24-1 and J is TRBJ1-1; the match to TRBD1 covers 8 bases. The CDR3 spans 13 residues. Losses at the gene ends were 7 bases for V and 3 bases for J; bases not matched to a gene: 3. Germline CDR1 KGHDR, CDR2 SFDVKD.

This clone was seen more than once but under ten times. The gene calls are TRBV7-3 and TRBJ2-1, with D possibly matching TRBD2 (7 bases). The CDR3 is 15 residues long. V shed 5 bases and J shed 2 bases, with 13 bases lying between them. Germline V gene data show CDR1 as SGHTA and CDR2 as FQGTGA. CDR3 coding DNA: TGTGCCAGCAGCCCGGGGGGCGGGACCTACAATGAGCAGTTCTTC. Its translation is CASSPGGGTYNEQFF.

The chain has TRBV6-5 and TRBJ2-7; tentatively, D is TRBD1 (6 bases). Germline V gene data show CDR1 as MNHEY and CDR2 as SVGAGI. This CDR3 spans 13 amino acids. Deletions cut 10 bases from V and 3 bases from J, with 16 bases between. CDR3 sequence reads: CATSLETGYEQYF. CDR3 sequence (DNA): TGTGCCACCTCCCTGGAGACAGGCTACGAGCAGTACTTC.

The chain uses TRBV2 and TRBJ1-2; TRBD1 agrees at 8 bases. From germline, CDR1 is SNHLY and CDR2 FYNNEI. The junction had 11 bases not matched to a gene; V was cut back by 7 bases and J by 4 bases. The CDR3 is 15 amino acids. The CDR3 region has the DNA TGTGCCAGCAAAGAGAGGGACAGGACGATCTATGGCTACACCTTC. Its translation is CASKERDRTIYGYTF.

This rearrangement joins TRBV18 to TRBJ2-2; no clear D. This CDR3 region has 17 residues. V shed 3 bases and J shed 1 base, with 15 bases lying between them. Per the germline V gene, CDR1 is KGHSH and CDR2 is LQKENI. This CDR3 reads CASSPTAVMVNTGELFF. The CDR3 DNA is TGTGCCAGCTCACCTACAGCCGTCATGGTGAACACCGGGGAGCTGTTTTTT.

The chain carries TRBV24-1 and TRBJ1-5; no clear D gene. This CDR3 region has 14 residues. V lost 3 bases and J 2 bases, leaving 7 bases between the germline ends. Germline CDR1 KGHDR, CDR2 SFDVKD. The CDR3 protein is CATSDRQGNQPQHF. The CDR3 region has the DNA TGTGCCACCAGTGATCGGCAGGGCAATCAGCCCCAGCATTTT.

The V call is TRBV28, the J call TRBJ1-2; D remains ambiguous. The germline CDR1 and CDR2 sequences are MDHEN and SYDVKM. V lost 3 bases, J lost 8 bases, and 19 bases lay in between. The CDR3 is 15 amino acids. CDR3 amino acids: CASSFAGKDLWGYTF. The CDR3 DNA is TGTGCCAGCAGTTTTGCGGGGAAGGATCTTTGGGGCTACACCTTC.

The chain joins TRBV6-6 to TRBJ1-1, with D unresolved. With 3 bases removed from V and 1 base from J, the gap between germline ends came to 9 bases. This CDR3 comprises 14 residues. CDR1 is MNHNY, CDR2 SVGAGI, per germline (reference sequence). The CDR3 nucleotides are TGTGCCAGCAGTTATTCCGGTGGGAACACTGAAGCTTTCTTT. Residues: CASSYSGGNTEAFF.

This clone was counted once. The chain uses TRBV28 and TRBJ2-7, with a possible D match to TRBD2 (5 bases). Germline CDR1 reads MDHEN; CDR2 reads SYDVKM. Trimming removed 6 bases at V and 0 bases at J, with 12 bases between. The CDR3 contains 14 residues. CDR3 coding DNA: TGTGCCAGCAGCTCCGGAGGACCCTCCTACGAGCAGTACTTC. It yields the protein CASSSGGPSYEQYF.

This clone was observed once. V and J are TRBV11-1 and TRBJ2-1; 7 bases line up with TRBD2. With V trimmed by 5 bases and J by 3 bases, 10 bases remained unmatched. Germline V CDR1 and CDR2: SGHAT, FQDESV (reference sequence). This CDR3 is 16 amino acids long. The CDR3 nucleotides are TGTGCCAGCAGCCCACCGACTAGCTCCCTCTACAATGAGCAGTTCTTC. Its protein product is CASSPPTSSLYNEQFF.

The rearrangement uses TRBV6-5 and TRBJ1-6, with 11 bases aligning to TRBD1. CDR3 size: 14 residues. V trimming: 6 bases; J trimming: 10 bases; junction bases outside the gene matches: 5. Germline V gene data show CDR1 as MNHEY and CDR2 as SVGAGI. The CDR3: CASRQDRGLSPLHF. CDR3 coding DNA: TGTGCCAGCAGGCAGGACAGGGGGCTATCACCCCTCCACTTT.

This clone was seen once. The rearrangement joins TRBV5-1 to TRBJ1-2, with a possible D match to TRBD1 (6 bases). CDR1 SGHRS and CDR2 YFSETQ come from the germline V gene. CDR3 size: 14 residues. V was cut by 5 bases and J by 6 bases, with 17 bases left in between. The CDR3 sequence is CASRGAGTRNGYTF. CDR3 in DNA: TGCGCCAGCAGAGGTGCCGGGACACGGAATGGCTACACCTTC.

V and J are TRBV19 and TRBJ2-1; 8 nucleotides line up with TRBD2. This CDR3 has 15 residues. The junction had 3 bases not matched to a gene; V was cut back by 2 bases and J by 3 bases. Germline loops: CDR1 LNHDA, CDR2 SQIVND (reference sequence). CDR3 nucleotides: TGTGCCAGTAGTATACAAAGCGGGAGCTACAATGAGCAGTTCTTC. Protein sequence: CASSIQSGSYNEQFF.

The CDR3 here is CATSDHDRGNEQFF. Written as DNA, the CDR3 is TGTGCCACCAGTGACCACGACAGGGGCAATGAGCAGTTCTTC. The chain has TRBV24-1 and TRBJ2-1, with 8 bases aligning to TRBD1. V trimming: 4 bases; J trimming: 6 bases; junction bases outside the gene matches: 4. CDR1 and CDR2 (germline): KGHDR, SFDVKD. There are 14 residues in the CDR3.

The rearrangement uses TRBV6-5 and TRBJ1-6, with 7 bases aligning to TRBD1. The V gene end was trimmed by 0 bases and the J gene end by 10 bases; junction bases not matched to a gene: 9. The CDR3 covers 16 residues. CDR1 MNHEY and CDR2 SVGAGI come from the germline V gene. CDR3 region: CASSYSIWAGGSPLHF. The CDR3 bases are TGTGCCAGCAGTTACTCGATTTGGGCAGGGGGGTCACCCCTCCACTTT.